Listed here are 27 T cell receptor beta chains from one sample, sequenced in a study of shared clonotypes between healthy human individuals. The assay was immunoSEQ multiplex PCR, and TCRdb's table has in-frame clones only and misses some. The data show some 490,000 clones, over 75% seen once. The sample comprised PBMCs. The receptors originated from a woman aged 40-49 years in good health. Some clones in this sample may be carry-over from other donors' samples.

The chain is built from TRBV5-4 and TRBJ2-3, with a possible D match to TRBD1 (5 bases). The CDR3 is 15 amino acids. Germline V gene sequence: CDR1 SGHNT, CDR2 YYREEE (reference sequence). Trimming took 1 base from V and 4 from J, leaving 13 bases between them. The CDR3 loop is CASSLFRRAADTQYF. The CDR3 DNA is TGTGCCAGCAGCTTGTTCCGCAGGGCAGCAGATACGCAGTATTTT.

This chain connects TRBV6-1 to TRBJ2-7; tentative D call: TRBD1 (6 bases). Germline V lookup: CDR1 MNHNS, CDR2 SASEGT. The CDR3 length is 14 residues. V lost 1 base and J lost 12, with 19 bases in between. The CDR3 sequence is CASSEVTDTGRWYF. Written as DNA, the CDR3 is TGTGCCAGCAGTGAAGTCACGGACACAGGGAGATGGTACTTC.

The chain uses TRBV30 and TRBJ2-7; 12 bases match TRBD2. Germline V gives CDR1 GTSNPN, CDR2 SVGIG (reference sequence). The V and J ends lost 8 bases and 2 bases, in that order; junction bases with no gene match: 7. CDR3 length: 14 amino acids. This chain's CDR3 is CAGTGLAGAYEQYF. DNA of the CDR3: TGTGCCGGAACGGGACTAGCGGGTGCCTACGAGCAGTACTTC.

The J gene is TRBJ2-1, the V gene TRBV5-1; TRBD1 matches 8 bases. J gave up 2 bases and V 4 bases, and 5 bases lay outside the gene matches. The CDR3 contains 15 residues. CDR1 is SGHRS, CDR2 YFSETQ, per germline. CDR3 loop: CASSPGQGAYNEQFF. The CDR3 DNA reads TGCGCCAGCAGCCCTGGACAGGGAGCCTACAATGAGCAGTTCTTC.

This chain connects TRBV4-1 to TRBJ1-1; D is undetermined. The CDR3 runs 11 residues. Germline CDR1 is MGHRA and CDR2 is YSYEKL. V dropped 5 bases and J dropped 7 bases, with 8 bases sitting between them. CDR3 coding DNA: TGCGCCAGCAGCTTGTCGGGTGAAGCTTTCTTT. The encoded protein is CASSLSGEAFF.

This clone has more than one count but fewer than ten. The V gene is TRBV29-1, the J gene TRBJ1-1; D gene ambiguous. The germline V gene has CDR1 SQVTM and CDR2 ANQGSEA. Trimming pared 1 base from V and 7 bases from J, leaving 10 bases between. The CDR3 is 12 amino acids. CDR3 protein: CSVEGAAGEAFF. CDR3 nucleotides: TGCAGCGTTGAAGGGGCTGCCGGTGAAGCTTTCTTT.

V gene TRBV5-6 combines with J gene TRBJ1-2; D is perhaps TRBD1 (6 bases). There are 15 residues in the CDR3. CDR1 SGHDT and CDR2 YYEEEE come from the germline V gene. Deletions cut 4 bases from V and 7 bases from J, with 20 bases between. CDR3 residues: CASSALTGKRSGYTF. CDR3 nucleotide sequence: TGTGCCAGCAGCGCGCTGACAGGCAAGAGGAGTGGCTACACCTTC.

V gene TRBV15 combines with J gene TRBJ1-2, with D perhaps matching TRBD1 (6 bases). The CDR3 has 16 amino acids. The V end lost 4 bases, the J end lost 2 bases, and 17 bases lay between the germline ends. Germline CDR1 LNHNV, CDR2 YYDKDF (reference sequence). This CDR3 is CATSMMGGRSNYGYTF. In nucleotides, the CDR3 is TGTGCCACCAGCATGATGGGGGGGCGGTCGAACTATGGCTACACCTTC.

The chain uses TRBV4-2 and TRBJ2-2, with TRBD2 matching over 7 bases. Germline-derived CDR1 and CDR2 are LGHNA and YNFKEQ. Germline trimming cut 6 bases from V and 3 bases from J; bases unmatched to any gene: 7. This CDR3 has 15 amino acids. CDR3 in DNA: TGTGCCAGCAGGGTGGCGGGAGAGGACACCGGGGAGCTGTTTTTT. The encoded protein is CASRVAGEDTGELFF.

The chain recombines TRBV5-6 with TRBJ2-6; no firm D call. This CDR3 region has 16 residues. V was trimmed by 3 bases and J by 0 bases, leaving 10 bases between them. Germline-derived CDR1 and CDR2 are SGHDT and YYEEEE. Written as DNA, the CDR3 is TGTGCCAGCAGCTGGACGGACGTCTCTGGGGCCAACGTCCTGACTTTC. Its translation is CASSWTDVSGANVLTF.

With respect to this clone: A far larger clone is one nucleotide away, so this likely arose from a read error. This sequence joins TRBV11-2 and TRBJ2-2, with 12 bases lining up with TRBD2. Trimming took 5 bases from V and 3 from J; bases not matched to a gene: 13. The CDR3 sequence is 19 residues long. Per germline, CDR1 SGHAT and CDR2 FQNNGV. CDR3 loop: CASSPLTSGSLWYTGELFF. The CDR3, as DNA: TGTGCCAGCAGCCCACTGACTAGCGGGAGTCTGTGGTACACCGGGGAGCTGTTTTTT.

Concerning this clone itself: Mismatch with germline at one junction end may stem from a read error. This rearrangement joins TRBV30 to TRBJ1-4; perhaps TRBD1 as D (5 bases). The CDR3 totals 13 residues. CDR1 and CDR2 from the germline V gene are GTSNPN and SVGIG (reference sequence). CDR3 coding DNA: TGTGCCTGGGGTGTAGACAGCAACGAAAAACTGTTTTTT. It translates to CAWGVDSNEKLFF.

This clone was detected only once. The gene calls are TRBV18 and TRBJ2-5; D unresolved. V lost 3 bases to trimming and J lost 1 base, with 6 bases between them. Germline V CDR1 and CDR2: KGHSH, LQKENI. This CDR3 region has 13 residues. The chain's CDR3 is CASSPLPQETQYF. CDR3 nucleotides: TGTGCCAGCTCACCTCTCCCCCAAGAGACCCAGTACTTC. Based on the CDR3 plus reference TRBV18 and TRBJ2-5, the full variable domain is NAGVMQNPRHLVRRRGQEARLRCSPMKGHSHVYWYRQLPEEGLKFMVYLQKENIIDESGMPKERFSAEFPKEGPSILRIQQVVRGDSAAYFCASSPLPQETQYFGPGTRLLVL.

V usage is TRBV5-4 and J usage is TRBJ1-4; D remains ambiguous. CDR3 length equals 14 residues. The germline V gene has CDR1 SGHNT and CDR2 YYREEE (reference sequence). The V end lost 2 bases, the J end lost 3 bases, and 8 bases lay between the germline ends. The CDR3 is CASSLKRPNEKLFF. In DNA, the CDR3 is TGTGCCAGCAGCTTAAAAAGGCCTAATGAAAAACTGTTTTTT.

Comment on this clone: Since a far larger clone is one base different, this is likely a read error. The rearrangement uses TRBV29-1 and TRBJ1-2; perhaps TRBD1 as D (6 bases). Trimming stripped 6 bases from V and 5 bases from J, with 13 bases between. The CDR3 loop spans 12 amino acids. Per the germline V gene, CDR1 is SQVTM and CDR2 is ANQGSEA. The CDR3 DNA is TGCAGCGTGGCCGGGACAACTTATGGCTACACCTTC. Translated, it gives CSVAGTTYGYTF.

On this clone: Since a far larger clone is one base different, this is likely a read error. Other DNA sequences of this sample code for an identical CDR3. The V call is TRBV4-2, the J call TRBJ1-2, with D possibly being TRBD1 (5 bases). CDR1 is LGHNA and CDR2 is YNFKEQ in the germline V gene. Trimming stripped 4 bases from V and 4 bases from J, with 22 bases between. The CDR3 consists of 17 residues. The CDR3 region is CASSPGSGREYGYGYTF. CDR3 DNA sequence: TGTGCCAGCAGCCCAGGGTCTGGCAGGGAGTACGGCTATGGCTACACCTTC.

The genes are TRBV18 and TRBJ2-2; 11 nucleotides align to TRBD1. The CDR3 runs 16 residues. Unmatched junction bases numbered 6, after V lost 3 bases and J lost 6 bases. The germline V gene encodes CDR1 KGHSH and CDR2 LQKENI. The CDR3 here is CASSPRTGGESGELFF. CDR3 nucleotides: TGTGCCAGCTCACCCCGGACAGGGGGCGAGTCCGGGGAGCTGTTTTTT.

This clone was picked up one time. V and J are TRBV30 and TRBJ2-7; maybe TRBD1 (6 bases). The CDR3 loop spans 13 amino acids. Germline-derived CDR1 and CDR2 are GTSNPN and SVGIG (reference sequence). Trimming cost V 1 base and J 6 bases, with 13 bases left between them. In DNA, the CDR3 is TGTGCCTGGAGTGGCCAGGGGATCTTCGAGCAGTACTTC. It translates to CAWSGQGIFEQYF.

The V and J genes are TRBV11-2 and TRBJ2-2; no clear D. CDR3 length: 15 amino acids. From germline, CDR1 is SGHAT and CDR2 FQNNGV. The V end lost 1 base, the J end lost 3 bases, and 9 bases lay between the germline ends. Here the CDR3 DNA reads TGTGCCAGCAGCTTAGTATTCTGGGACACCGGGGAGCTGTTTTTT. Translation: CASSLVFWDTGELFF.

Concerning this clone: It is likely a read error: a sequence one base away is far more abundant. Other nucleotide sequences from this sample produce the same CDR3. The chain couples TRBV25-1 to TRBJ2-7; 7 bases match TRBD1. Per the germline V gene, CDR1 is MGHDK and CDR2 is SYGVNS. The CDR3 runs 14 residues. Trimming cost V 4 bases and J 9 bases; bases outside gene matches: 12. CDR3 region: CASSGRWTGSVQYF. CDR3 DNA: TGTGCCAGCAGTGGAAGATGGACAGGTAGCGTGCAGTACTTC.

The rearrangement links TRBV10-3 to TRBJ2-2, with TRBD2 matching over 11 bases. V trimming: 6 bases; J trimming: 5 bases; junction bases outside the gene matches: 5. Germline-derived CDR1 and CDR2 are ENHRY and SYGVKD. This CDR3 spans 15 amino acids. The CDR3 is CAIRSLAGGTGELFF. Written as DNA, the CDR3 is TGTGCCATCAGGTCCCTAGCGGGAGGTACCGGGGAGCTGTTTTTT.

This clone turned up a few times. The chain has TRBV7-9 and TRBJ2-1, with D unclear. V was cut by 4 bases and J by 6 bases, with 10 bases left in between. Looked up from germline, CDR1 is SEHNR and CDR2 is FQNEAQ (reference sequence). CDR3 length equals 13 residues. CDR3 protein: CASSSRLSNEQFF. DNA for the CDR3: TGTGCCAGCAGCTCGAGACTTAGCAATGAGCAGTTCTTC.

The chain links TRBV7-8 to TRBJ2-1; D remains unclear. Looked up from germline, CDR1 is SGHVS and CDR2 is FQNEAQ. Trimming removed 1 base at V and 2 bases at J, with 9 bases between. The CDR3 consists of 15 residues. The CDR3 nucleotides read TGTGCCAGCAGCTTAGAATTGAACCCCTACAATGAGCAGTTCTTC. Amino acids: CASSLELNPYNEQFF.

The chain uses TRBV7-2 and TRBJ2-7, with TRBD1 as a possible D gene (5 bases). The CDR3 totals 14 residues. V lost 3 bases and J lost 2, with 11 bases in between. Germline V gene lookup returns CDR1 SGHTA and CDR2 FQGNSA. CDR3 sequence (DNA): TGTGCCAGCAGCTTGAGCAGGGCTGCCTACGAGCAGTACTTC. As protein: CASSLSRAAYEQYF.

This chain connects TRBV10-2 to TRBJ2-7, with D maybe TRBD1 (5 bases). Germline V CDR1 and CDR2: WSHSY, SAAADI. The CDR3 is 13 amino acids. The V gene lost 6 bases and the J gene lost 3 bases, with 12 bases spanning the gap. The CDR3 DNA follows: TGCGCCAGCAGCGGGCAGGGTTTCTACGAGCAGTACTTC. Its protein product is CASSGQGFYEQYF.

The J gene is TRBJ2-7, the V gene TRBV7-9, with D unclear. The CDR3 is 14 residues long. Trimming cost V 1 base and J 0 bases, with 7 bases left between them. The germline CDR1 and CDR2 sequences are SEHNR and FQNEAQ (reference sequence). The CDR3 spells CASSLDMSSYEQYF. The CDR3 nucleotides are TGTGCCAGCAGCTTAGACATGAGCTCCTACGAGCAGTACTTC. Combining the CDR3 with reference TRBV7-9 and TRBJ2-7 gives the whole variable domain DTGVSQNPRHKITKRGQNVTFRCDPISEHNRLYWYRQTLGQGPEFLTYFQNEAQLEKSRLLSDRFSAERPKGSFSTLEIQRTEQGDSAMYLCASSLDMSSYEQYFGPGTRLTVT.

The chain carries TRBV6-1 and TRBJ2-1, with 12 positions matching TRBD2. The length of the CDR3 is 13 residues. V lost 11 bases, J lost 7 bases, and 6 bases stayed unmatched. Per the germline V gene, CDR1 is MNHNS and CDR2 is SASEGT. CDR3 residues: CAVRTSGENEQFF. In DNA, the CDR3 is TGTGCCGTCCGGACTAGCGGGGAGAATGAGCAGTTCTTC.